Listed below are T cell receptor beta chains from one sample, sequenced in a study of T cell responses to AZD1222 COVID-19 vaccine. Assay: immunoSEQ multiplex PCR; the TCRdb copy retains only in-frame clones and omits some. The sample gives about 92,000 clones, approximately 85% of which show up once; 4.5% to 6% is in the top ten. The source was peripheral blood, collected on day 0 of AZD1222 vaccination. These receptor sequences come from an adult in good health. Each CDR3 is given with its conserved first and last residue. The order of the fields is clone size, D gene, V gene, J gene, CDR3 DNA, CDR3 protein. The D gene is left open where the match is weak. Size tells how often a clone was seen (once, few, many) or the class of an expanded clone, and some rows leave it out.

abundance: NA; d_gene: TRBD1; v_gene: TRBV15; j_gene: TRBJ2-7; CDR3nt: TGTGCCACCAGCAGAGAGGGACAGGGAGTCTACGAGCAGTACTTC; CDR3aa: CATSREGQGVYEQYF
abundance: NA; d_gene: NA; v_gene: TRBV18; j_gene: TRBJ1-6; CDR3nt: TGTGCCAGCTCACCGAAGGTCAATTCACCCCTCCACTTT; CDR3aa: CASSPKVNSPLHF
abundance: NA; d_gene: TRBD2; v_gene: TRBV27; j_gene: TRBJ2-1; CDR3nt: TGTGCCAGCAGTAGGCTAGCGGGAGACAATGAGCAGTTCTTC; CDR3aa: CASSRLAGDNEQFF
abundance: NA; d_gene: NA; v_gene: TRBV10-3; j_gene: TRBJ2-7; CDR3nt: TGTGCCATCGGAGGGCCGAGGGAGCAGTACTTC; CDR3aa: CAIGGPREQYF
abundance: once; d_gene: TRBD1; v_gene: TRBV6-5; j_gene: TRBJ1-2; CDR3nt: TGTGCCAGCAGCCGGGACAGGGTGAGCTACACCTTC; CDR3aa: CASSRDRVSYTF
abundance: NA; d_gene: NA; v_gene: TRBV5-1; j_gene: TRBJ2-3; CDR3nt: TGCGCCAGCAGCTCCGGAGGGGCGGGCACAGATACGCAGTATTTT; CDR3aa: CASSSGGAGTDTQYF
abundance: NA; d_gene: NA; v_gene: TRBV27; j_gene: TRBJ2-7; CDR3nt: TGTGCCAGCAGTTTTTGGGCAGGGAGCTACGAGCAGTACTTC; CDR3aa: CASSFWAGSYEQYF
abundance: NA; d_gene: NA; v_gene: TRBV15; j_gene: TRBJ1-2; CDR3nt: TGTGCCACCAGCAGAGGCGGGACGGCGGCGGGCTACACCTTC; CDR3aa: CATSRGGTAAGYTF
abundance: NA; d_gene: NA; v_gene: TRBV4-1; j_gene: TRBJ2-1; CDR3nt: TGCGCCAGCACCGACAGGGAGGGCTACAATGAGCAGTTCTTC; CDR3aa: CASTDREGYNEQFF
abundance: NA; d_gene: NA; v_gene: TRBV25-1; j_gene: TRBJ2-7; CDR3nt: TGTGCCAGCAGTCCCAGCTCCTACGAGCAGTACTTC; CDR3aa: CASSPSSYEQYF
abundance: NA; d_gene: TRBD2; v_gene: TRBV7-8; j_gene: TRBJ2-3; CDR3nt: TGTGCCAGCAGCCCTCGGACTAGCGGGACCGGGACAGATACGCAGTATTTT; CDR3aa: CASSPRTSGTGTDTQYF
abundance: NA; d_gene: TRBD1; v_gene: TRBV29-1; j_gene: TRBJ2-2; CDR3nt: TGCAGCGGAGGGACAGGGGCTTACACCGGGGAGCTGTTTTTT; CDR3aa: CSGGTGAYTGELFF
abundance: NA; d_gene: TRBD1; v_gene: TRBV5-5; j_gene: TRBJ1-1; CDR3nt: TGTGCCAGCAGCGGGGACAGAATGAACACTGAAGCTTTCTTT; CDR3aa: CASSGDRMNTEAFF
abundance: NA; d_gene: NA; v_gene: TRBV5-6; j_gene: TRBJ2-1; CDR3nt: TGTGCCAGCAGCTTGGCCTCCAATGAGCAGTTCTTC; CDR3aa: CASSLASNEQFF
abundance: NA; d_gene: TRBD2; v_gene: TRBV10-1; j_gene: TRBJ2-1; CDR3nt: TGCGCCAGCAGCTTAGCGGGAGGGAGGTACAATGAGCAGTTCTTC; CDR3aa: CASSLAGGRYNEQFF
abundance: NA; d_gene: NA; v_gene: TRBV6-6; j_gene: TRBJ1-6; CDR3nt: TGTGCCAGCAGTCAGGATTCCGGGACCGCGCGGGTGTTGCCCCTCCACTTT; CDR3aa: CASSQDSGTARVLPLHF
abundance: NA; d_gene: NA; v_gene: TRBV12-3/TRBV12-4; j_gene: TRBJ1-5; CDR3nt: TGTGCCAGCAGTACCTCAGGGGTGCAGCCCCAGCATTTT; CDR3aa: CASSTSGVQPQHF
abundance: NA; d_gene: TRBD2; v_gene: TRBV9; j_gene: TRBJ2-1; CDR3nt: TGTGCCAGCAGCGGGCCGGGGGGGACTAATGAGCAGTTCTTC; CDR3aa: CASSGPGGTNEQFF
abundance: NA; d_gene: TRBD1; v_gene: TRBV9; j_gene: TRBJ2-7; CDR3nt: TGTGCCAGCAGCGTAGGTGGGGACAGGGTCTCCTACGAGCAGTACTTC; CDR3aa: CASSVGGDRVSYEQYF
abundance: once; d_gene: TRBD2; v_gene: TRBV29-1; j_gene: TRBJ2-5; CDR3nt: TGCAGCGTTCACCCTTCGGGAGGGGAGACCCAGTACTTC; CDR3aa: CSVHPSGGETQYF
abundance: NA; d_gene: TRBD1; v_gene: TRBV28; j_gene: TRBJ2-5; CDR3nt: TGTGCCAGCAGTACAGGGGTTGTGGAGACCCAGTACTTC; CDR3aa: CASSTGVVETQYF
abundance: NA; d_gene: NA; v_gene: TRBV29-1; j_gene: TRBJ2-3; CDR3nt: TGCAGCGTTGAACCTAGCGAACTATACACAGATACGCAGTATTTT; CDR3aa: CSVEPSELYTDTQYF
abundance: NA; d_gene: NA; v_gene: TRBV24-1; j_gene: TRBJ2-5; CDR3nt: TGTGCCACCAGTGATCCGTGGGGGACCCAGTACTTC; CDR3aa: CATSDPWGTQYF
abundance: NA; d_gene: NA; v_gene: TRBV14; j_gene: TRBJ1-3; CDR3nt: TGTGCCAGCAGCCCGGGACACTCTGGAAACACCATATATTTT; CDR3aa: CASSPGHSGNTIYF
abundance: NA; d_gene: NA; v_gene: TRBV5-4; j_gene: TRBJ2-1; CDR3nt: TGTGCCAGCAGCCCGTTCGGCGGGACCTCCTACAATGAGCAGTTCTTC; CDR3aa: CASSPFGGTSYNEQFF
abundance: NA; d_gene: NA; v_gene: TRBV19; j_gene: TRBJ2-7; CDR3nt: TGTGCCAGTAGTATAGCACACGGGAGCTACGAGCAGTACTTC; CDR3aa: CASSIAHGSYEQYF
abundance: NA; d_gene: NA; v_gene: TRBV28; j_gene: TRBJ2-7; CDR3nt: TGTGCCAGCAGTCCCCTCAGCTCCTACGAGCAGTACTTC; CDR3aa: CASSPLSSYEQYF
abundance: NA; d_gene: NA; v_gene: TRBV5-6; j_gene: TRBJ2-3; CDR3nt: TGTGCCAGCAGCTTGCCAGCGGGCCTAACAGATACGCAGTATTTT; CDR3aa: CASSLPAGLTDTQYF
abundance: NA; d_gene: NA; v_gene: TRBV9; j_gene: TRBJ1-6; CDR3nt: TGTGCCAGCAGCGCCGAAACAGATTCACCCCTCCACTTT; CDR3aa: CASSAETDSPLHF
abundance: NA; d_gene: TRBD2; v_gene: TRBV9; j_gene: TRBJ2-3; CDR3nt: TGTGCCAGCAGCGTAGCCTCGGGCGGGAGGGCCCAAGATACGCAGTATTTT; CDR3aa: CASSVASGGRAQDTQYF
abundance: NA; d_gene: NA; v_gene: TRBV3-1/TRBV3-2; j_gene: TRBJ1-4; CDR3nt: TGTGCCAGCAGCCCGATGCGAGGGTCTAATGAAAAACTGTTTTTT; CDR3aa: CASSPMRGSNEKLFF
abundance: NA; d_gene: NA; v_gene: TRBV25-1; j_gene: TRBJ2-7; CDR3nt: TGTGCCAGCAGTCTAAGGGAAGGGGCCTACGAGCAGTACTTC; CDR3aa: CASSLREGAYEQYF
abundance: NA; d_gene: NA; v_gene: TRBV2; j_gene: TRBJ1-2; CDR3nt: TGTGCCAGCAGTGGCACCCCCTGGGGGGACTATGGCTACACCTTC; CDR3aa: CASSGTPWGDYGYTF
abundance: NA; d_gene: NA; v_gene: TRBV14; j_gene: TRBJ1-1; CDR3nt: TGTGCCAGCAGCCAAGGAAAGGTCCGGACTGAAGCTTTCTTT; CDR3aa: CASSQGKVRTEAFF
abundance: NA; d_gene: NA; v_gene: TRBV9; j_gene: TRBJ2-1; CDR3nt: TGTGCCAGCAGCGCCTCTTACAATGAGCAGTTCTTC; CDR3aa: CASSASYNEQFF
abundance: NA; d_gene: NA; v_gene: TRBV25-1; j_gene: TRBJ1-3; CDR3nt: TGTGCCAGCAGTGAAGACAGGTTCTACACCATATATTTT; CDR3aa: CASSEDRFYTIYF
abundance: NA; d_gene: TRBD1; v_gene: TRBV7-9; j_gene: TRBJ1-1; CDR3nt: TGTGCCAGCAGCTTAGCGGGGACAGGGGTTGGTGAAGCTTTCTTT; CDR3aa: CASSLAGTGVGEAFF
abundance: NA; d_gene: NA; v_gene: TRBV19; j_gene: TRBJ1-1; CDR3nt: TGTGCCAGTAGTTCTAAGGGGGGGACTGAAGCTTTCTTT; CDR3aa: CASSSKGGTEAFF
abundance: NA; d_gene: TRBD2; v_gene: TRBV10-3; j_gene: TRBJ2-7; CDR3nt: TGTGCCAGTGGGGGGGGAGGTGCGGTGGAGCAGTACTTC; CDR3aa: CASGGGGAVEQYF
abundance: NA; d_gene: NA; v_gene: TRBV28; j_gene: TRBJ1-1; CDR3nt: TGTGCCAGCTGGCAGCCGATGAACACTGAAGCTTTCTTT; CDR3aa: CASWQPMNTEAFF
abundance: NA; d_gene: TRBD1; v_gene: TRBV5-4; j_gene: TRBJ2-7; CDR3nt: TGTGCCAGCAGCTTAGGACAGGTCTACGAGCAGTACTTC; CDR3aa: CASSLGQVYEQYF
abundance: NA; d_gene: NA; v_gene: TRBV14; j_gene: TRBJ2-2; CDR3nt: TGTGCCAGCAGCCAAGATCCTAGGGGTGCGAGCACCGGGGAGCTGTTTTTT; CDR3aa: CASSQDPRGASTGELFF
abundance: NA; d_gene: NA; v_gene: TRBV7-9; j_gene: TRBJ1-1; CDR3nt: TGTGCCAGCAGCTTCCCGTCGAAGGCTCCCTCGAACACTGAAGCTTTCTTT; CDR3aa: CASSFPSKAPSNTEAFF
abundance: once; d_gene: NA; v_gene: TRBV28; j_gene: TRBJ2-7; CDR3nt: TGTGCCAGCAGTTTGGGGAGCCGGCAGATGGGCTCCTACGAGCAGTACTTC; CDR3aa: CASSLGSRQMGSYEQYF
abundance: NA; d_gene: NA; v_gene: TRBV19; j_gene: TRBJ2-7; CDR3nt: TGTGCCTGCCGATGGGCTAGCGACGGGACCTACGAGCAGTACTTC; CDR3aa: CACRWASDGTYEQYF
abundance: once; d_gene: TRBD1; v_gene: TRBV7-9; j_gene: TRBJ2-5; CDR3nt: TGTGCCAGCAGCTTCCAGGGGGCGTTGGAGACCCAGTACTTC; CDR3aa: CASSFQGALETQYF
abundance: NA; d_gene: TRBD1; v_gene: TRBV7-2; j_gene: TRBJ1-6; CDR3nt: TGTGCCAGCAGCTTAGATCGGGACAGGGAAGTTGTTTATTCACCCCTCCACTTT; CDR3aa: CASSLDRDREVVYSPLHF
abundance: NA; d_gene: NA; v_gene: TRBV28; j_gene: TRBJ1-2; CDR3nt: TGTGCCAGCCGCCAACCTCTTAACTATGGCTACACCTTC; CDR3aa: CASRQPLNYGYTF
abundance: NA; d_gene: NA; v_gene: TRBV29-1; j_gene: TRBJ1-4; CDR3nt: TGCAGCGTTGAAGATCACGGGGACGAAAAACTGTTTTTT; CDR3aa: CSVEDHGDEKLFF
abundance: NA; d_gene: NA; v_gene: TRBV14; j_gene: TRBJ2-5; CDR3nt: TGTGCCAGCAGGAGGACGGGTGAGACCCAGTACTTC; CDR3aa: CASRRTGETQYF
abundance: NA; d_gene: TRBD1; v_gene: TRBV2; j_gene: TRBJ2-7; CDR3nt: TGTGCCAGCAGCGACAGGGGATTTTCCTACGAGCAGTACTTC; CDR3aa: CASSDRGFSYEQYF
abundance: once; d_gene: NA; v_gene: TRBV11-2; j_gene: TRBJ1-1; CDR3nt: TGTGCCAGCAGTCGGGGGACGAACACTGAAGCTTTCTTT; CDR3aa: CASSRGTNTEAFF
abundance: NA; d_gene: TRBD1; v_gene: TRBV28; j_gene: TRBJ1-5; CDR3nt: TGTGCCAGCGACGACAGGGGGTCCGATCAGCCCCAGCATTTT; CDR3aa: CASDDRGSDQPQHF
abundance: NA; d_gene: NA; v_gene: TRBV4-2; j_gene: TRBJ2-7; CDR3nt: TGTGCCAGCAGCCAAGATCCCTACGAGCAGTACTTC; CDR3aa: CASSQDPYEQYF